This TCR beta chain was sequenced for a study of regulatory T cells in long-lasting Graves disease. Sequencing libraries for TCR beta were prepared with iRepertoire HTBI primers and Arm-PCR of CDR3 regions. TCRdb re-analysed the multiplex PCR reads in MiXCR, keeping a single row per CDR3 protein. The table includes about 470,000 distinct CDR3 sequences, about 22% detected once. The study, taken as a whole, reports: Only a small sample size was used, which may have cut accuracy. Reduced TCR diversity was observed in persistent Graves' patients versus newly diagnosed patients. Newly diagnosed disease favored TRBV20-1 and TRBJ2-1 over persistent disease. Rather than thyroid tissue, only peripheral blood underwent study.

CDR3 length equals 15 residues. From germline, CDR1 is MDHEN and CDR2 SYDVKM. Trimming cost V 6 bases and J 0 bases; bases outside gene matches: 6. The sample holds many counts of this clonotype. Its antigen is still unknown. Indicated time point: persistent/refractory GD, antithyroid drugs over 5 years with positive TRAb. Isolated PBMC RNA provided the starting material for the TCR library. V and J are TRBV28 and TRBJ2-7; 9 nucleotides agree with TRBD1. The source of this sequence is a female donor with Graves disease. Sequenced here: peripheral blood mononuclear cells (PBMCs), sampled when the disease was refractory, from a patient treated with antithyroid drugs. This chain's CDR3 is CASSSGQGLSYEQYF. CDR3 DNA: TGTGCCAGCAGCTCGGGACAGGGTCTCTCCTACGAGCAGTACTTC.